This TCR beta chain was captured in a study of CD8 T cells in ankylosing spondylitis. The J segment lost 0 bases and the V segment lost 0 bases, leaving 8 bases of the junction unmatched. The CDR3 runs to 17 residues. Germline-derived CDR1 and CDR2 are SQVTM and ANQGSEA. On this clonotype: What it binds is not known.

Study findings and constraints: Clones that were linked to disease were CD8+ and were relatively rare in peripheral blood. Characteristic of ankylosing spondylitis blood, it appeared, was a TCR beta motif comprising roughly 8 highly homologous variants. Earlier authors reported some of these motif variants in reactive arthritis synovial fluid and blood. It was reported that disease-linked clones were significantly enriched in matched ankylosing spondylitis synovial fluid.

Quantitative molecular-barcoded 5'-RACE generated the TCR beta libraries. MiXCR, applied by TCRdb to the 5' RACE reads, yields one record per CDR3 protein. This repertoire shows about 700,000 distinct CDR3 sequences, over 15% found once; its top ten account for over 15%. V gene TRBV29-1 combines with J gene TRBJ2-1, with TRBD2 identical over 7 bases. The sample taken for sequencing was blood, either unsorted or a sorted T cell fraction (not recorded which). The sequence derives from a male donor with ankylosing spondylitis. The CDR3 DNA follows: TGCAGCGTTGAAGATGGGGGGGGTTACAACTCCTACAATGAGCAGTTCTTC. This encodes CSVEDGGGYNSYNEQFF.